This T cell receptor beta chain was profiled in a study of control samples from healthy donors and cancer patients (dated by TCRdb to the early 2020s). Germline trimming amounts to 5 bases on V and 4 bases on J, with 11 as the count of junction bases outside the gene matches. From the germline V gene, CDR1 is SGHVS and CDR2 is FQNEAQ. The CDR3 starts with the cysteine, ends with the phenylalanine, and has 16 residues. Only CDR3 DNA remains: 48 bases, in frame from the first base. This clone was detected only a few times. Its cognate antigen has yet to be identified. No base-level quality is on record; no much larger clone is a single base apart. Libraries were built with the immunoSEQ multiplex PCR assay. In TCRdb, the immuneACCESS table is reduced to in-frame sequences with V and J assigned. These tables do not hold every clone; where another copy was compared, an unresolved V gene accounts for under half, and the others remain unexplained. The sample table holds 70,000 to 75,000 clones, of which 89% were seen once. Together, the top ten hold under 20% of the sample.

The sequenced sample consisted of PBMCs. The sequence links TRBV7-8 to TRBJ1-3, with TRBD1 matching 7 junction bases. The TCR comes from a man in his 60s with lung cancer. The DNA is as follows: TGTGCCAGCAGCGCTTTGGCAGGGGGTTTCGGAAACACCATATATTTT. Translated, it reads CASSALAGGFGNTIYF.